The clone carrying this TCR beta chain has just one count. Its antigen is currently unknown. PCR primers comprised 60 Vbeta and 13 Jbeta primers. The repertoire was sequenced with immunoSEQ multiplex PCR; TCRdb's copy has only in-frame clones and lacks some. The data show 200,000 to 250,000 clones, approximately 80% seen once. The sample is drawn from a study of cytomegalovirus exposure and HLA in healthy donors. Overall study findings and caveats: Cytomegalovirus association was listed for 164 TCR beta chains. What was likely a sequencing artifact was a cluster of highly shared sequence variants. Segments of the TCR beta V type were, in most cases, productive about 90% or about 30% of the time in an earlier analysis.

V was clipped by 6 bases and J by 8 bases, with 16 bases between them. CDR1 ENHRY and CDR2 SYGVKD come from the germline V gene. This CDR3 contains 13 residues. This chain uses TRBV10-3 with TRBJ1-1, with a weak D call TRBD1 (6 bases). This TCR came from a boy younger than 10 in good health and CMV-seronegative. The sequenced sample was PBMCs. As DNA, the CDR3 is TGTGCCATCAGCCCGACAGGTAGTGGGGAAGCTTTCTTT. Its protein is CAISPTGSGEAFF.